The rows below give T cell receptor beta chains drawn from one sample of a study of T cells in Graves' hyperthyroidism and ophthalmopathy. One entry per CDR3 protein results from TCRdb running MiXCR on the multiplex PCR reads. The sample carries 460,000 or so distinct CDR3 sequences, roughly 14% recorded once. The sequenced sample was blood. These receptors came from a woman aged 18-29 years with Graves' hyperthyroidism. The CDR3 runs from the conserved cysteine through the conserved F or W. Each record gives: clone size, J gene, V gene, D gene, CDR3 protein, CDR3 DNA. The D gene is left open where the match is weak. A row's size may be missing; if present it is once, few, many or a size class.

few,TRBJ2-1,TRBV9,TRBD2,CASRYGLAGNNEQFF,TGTGCCAGCAGGTACGGACTAGCGGGGAACAATGAGCAGTTCTTC
many,TRBJ2-5,TRBV27,TRBD2,CASSPLGLAGGPKTQYF,TGTGCCAGCAGTCCCCTGGGACTAGCGGGAGGGCCGAAGACCCAGTACTTC
many,TRBJ2-5,TRBV18,-,CASSPSGQWETQYF,TGTGCCAGCTCACCATCTGGACAATGGGAGACCCAGTACTTC
many,TRBJ2-7,TRBV3-1,-,CASSQRDGSYEQYF,TGTGCCAGCAGCCAGCGGGACGGATCCTACGAGCAGTACTTC
few,TRBJ2-1,TRBV24-1,-,CATSDTGEGNEQFF,TGTGCCACCAGTGACACAGGGGAGGGGAATGAGCAGTTCTTC
few,TRBJ2-5,TRBV11-3,-,CASSPYSGEETQYF,TGTGCCAGCAGCCCATACTCGGGGGAAGAGACCCAGTACTTC
many,TRBJ1-5,TRBV6-1,TRBD1,CASSGGQGIGLGNQPQHF,TGTGCCAGCAGTGGGGGACAGGGGATCGGTCTTGGCAATCAGCCCCAGCATTTT
many,TRBJ2-3,TRBV11-3,TRBD2,CASGTSGRGDTQYF,TGTGCAAGTGGAACTAGCGGTAGGGGAGATACGCAGTATTTT
many,TRBJ2-3,TRBV18,TRBD1,CASSPTGGSTDTQYF,TGTGCCAGCTCACCTACAGGGGGAAGCACAGATACGCAGTATTTT
few,TRBJ2-7,TRBV27,-,CASSLNSFYEQYF,TGTGCCAGCAGTTTGAACAGCTTCTACGAGCAGTACTTC
once,TRBJ2-7,TRBV20-1,TRBD2,CSATSGRVEQYF,TGCAGTGCTACTAGCGGGAGGGTAGAGCAGTACTTC
many,TRBJ1-3,TRBV3-1,-,CASSRSLGSTIYF,TGTGCCAGCAGCCGCTCATTGGGGTCCACCATATATTTT
many,TRBJ1-6,TRBV5-8,-,CASSLAAGDNSPLHF,TGTGCCAGCAGCTTGGCGGCGGGGGATAATTCACCCCTCCACTTT
many,TRBJ2-7,TRBV5-1,-,CASSPLERNPSYEQYF,TGCGCCAGCAGCCCGCTAGAGCGCAACCCTTCCTACGAGCAGTACTTC
many,TRBJ2-3,TRBV5-1,TRBD2,CASSTSGPANTDTQYF,TGCGCCAGCTCGACTAGCGGGCCCGCAAACACAGATACGCAGTATTTT
few,TRBJ2-1,TRBV6-1,-,CAVNPWGDEQFF,TGTGCCGTTAACCCATGGGGCGATGAGCAGTTCTTC
many,TRBJ1-2,TRBV28,TRBD1,CASSPGTGGGYTF,TGTGCCAGCAGCCCCGGGACAGGCGGCGGCTACACCTTC
medium-sized,TRBJ1-2,TRBV2,-,CASRTLGLNGYTF,TGTGCCAGCAGGACCCTAGGCTTGAATGGCTACACCTTC
-,TRBJ1-2,TRBV6-1,TRBD1,CASSLPGQGGDHGYTF,TGTGCCAGCAGTCTACCGGGACAGGGAGGTGACCACGGCTACACCTTC
many,TRBJ2-1,TRBV7-9,-,CASRPAGVYNEQFF,TGTGCCAGCAGGCCAGCCGGGGTCTACAATGAGCAGTTCTTC
few,TRBJ1-4,TRBV12-3/TRBV12-4,-,CASRFRGRHNEKLFF,TGTGCCAGCAGGTTCAGGGGAAGACATAATGAAAAACTGTTTTTT
many,TRBJ2-4,TRBV25-1,TRBD2,CASTPGSGEAKNIQYF,TGTGCCAGCACTCCGGGTAGCGGGGAGGCCAAAAACATTCAGTACTTC
many,TRBJ2-1,TRBV27,-,CASGLNEQFF,TGTGCCAGCGGGCTCAATGAGCAGTTCTTC
few,TRBJ1-4,TRBV12-5,TRBD1,CASGLGDRGPTNEKLFF,TGTGCTAGTGGTTTGGGGGACAGGGGGCCTACTAATGAAAAACTGTTTTTT
many,TRBJ2-7,TRBV12-3/TRBV12-4,TRBD2,CASSPGTSGNSYEQYF,TGTGCCAGCAGTCCGGGGACTAGCGGGAACTCCTACGAGCAGTACTTC
many,TRBJ1-1,TRBV18,-,CASSPTAVANTEAFF,TGTGCCAGCTCACCAACGGCAGTCGCGAACACTGAAGCTTTCTTT
-,TRBJ2-1,TRBV19,-,CASSIGPAGRYNEQFF,TGTGCCAGTAGTATAGGGCCGGCAGGGAGATACAATGAGCAGTTCTTC
many,TRBJ1-5,TRBV30,-,CAWRNQGQPQHF,TGTGCCTGGAGAAATCAGGGTCAGCCCCAGCATTTT
few,TRBJ2-1,TRBV7-3,TRBD2,CASSPRGRVAGVNEQFF,TGTGCCAGCAGCCCTCGGGGAAGGGTAGCGGGAGTCAATGAGCAGTTCTTC